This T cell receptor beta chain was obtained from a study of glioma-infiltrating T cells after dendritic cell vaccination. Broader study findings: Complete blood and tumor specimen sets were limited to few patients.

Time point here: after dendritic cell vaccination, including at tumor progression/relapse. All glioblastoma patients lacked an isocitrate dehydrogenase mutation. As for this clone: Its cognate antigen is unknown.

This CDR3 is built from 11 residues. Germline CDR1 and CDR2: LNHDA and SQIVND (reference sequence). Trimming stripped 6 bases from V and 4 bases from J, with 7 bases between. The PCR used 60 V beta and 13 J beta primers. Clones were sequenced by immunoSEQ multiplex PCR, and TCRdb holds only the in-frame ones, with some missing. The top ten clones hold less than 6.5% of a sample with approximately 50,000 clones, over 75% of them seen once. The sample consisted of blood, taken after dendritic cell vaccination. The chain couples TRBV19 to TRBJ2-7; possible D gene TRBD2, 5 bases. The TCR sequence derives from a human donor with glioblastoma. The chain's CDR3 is CASRSGYEQYF. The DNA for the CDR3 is TGTGCCAGTAGGTCGGGATACGAGCAGTACTTC.